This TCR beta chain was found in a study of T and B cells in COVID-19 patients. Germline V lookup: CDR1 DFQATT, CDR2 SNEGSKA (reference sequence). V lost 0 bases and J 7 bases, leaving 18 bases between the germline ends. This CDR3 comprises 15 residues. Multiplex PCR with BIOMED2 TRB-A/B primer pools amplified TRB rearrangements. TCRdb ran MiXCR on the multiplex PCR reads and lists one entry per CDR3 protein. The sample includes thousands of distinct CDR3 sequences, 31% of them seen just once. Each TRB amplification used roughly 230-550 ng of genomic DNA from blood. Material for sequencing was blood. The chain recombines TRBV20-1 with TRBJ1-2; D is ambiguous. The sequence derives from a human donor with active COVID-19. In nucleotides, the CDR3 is TGCAGTGCTAGAGAGATGGGCGCCGTTCGATTTGGCTACACCTTC. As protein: CSAREMGAVRFGYTF.